A single sample is the source of the 10 T cell receptor beta chains below, sequenced in a study of blood T cell repertoires in COVID-19 (dated by TCRdb to about 2020). The protocol used for the library was the immunoSEQ multiplex PCR assay. The source is immuneACCESS, and TCRdb retained only in-frame sequences with V and J called. Part of the clones is not carried over; for the studies checked, unresolved V genes explain less than half of this, and the remainder is unexplained. The sample table records some 390,000 clones; more than 75% of these occur just once. The top ten clonotypes cover 2% to 2.5% of the sample. The sample consisted of peripheral blood. The source is a woman aged 60-75 years with COVID-19, enrolled during active disease.

The chain carries TRBV30 and TRBJ2-3; D is unclear. The CDR3 is 12 amino acids. CDR1 is GTSNPN, CDR2 SVGIG, per germline (reference sequence). Trimming pared 4 bases from V and 1 base from J, leaving 6 bases between. The CDR3 nucleotides read TGTGCCTGGAACACCGGCACAGATACGCAGTATTTT. As protein: CAWNTGTDTQYF.

V usage is TRBV15 and J usage is TRBJ2-1, with 9 nucleotides matching TRBD1. The J segment lost 3 bases and the V segment lost 5 bases, leaving 8 bases of the junction unmatched. The CDR3 runs to 16 residues. Germline loops: CDR1 LNHNV, CDR2 YYDKDF (reference sequence). This CDR3 reads CATSGFDRGIYNEQFF. CDR3 DNA: TGTGCCACCAGCGGATTCGACAGGGGGATCTACAATGAGCAGTTCTTC.

CDR3 region: CASSYSAGAGSPLHF. CDR3 in DNA: TGTGCCAGCAGTTACTCTGCGGGGGCGGGCTCACCCCTCCACTTT. The chain recombines TRBV6-5 with TRBJ1-6, with D perhaps TRBD1 (6 bases). The ends were cut back, 0 bases at V and 10 bases at J, with 13 bases in the middle. The CDR3 contains 15 residues. Germline V gives CDR1 MNHEY, CDR2 SVGAGI.

The chain is built from TRBV6-5 and TRBJ2-3; 10 nucleotides align to TRBD1. Trimming cost V 4 bases and J 6 bases; bases outside gene matches: 4. From germline, CDR1 is MNHEY and CDR2 SVGAGI. CDR3 length: 14 residues. CDR3 in amino acids: CASSSGTGADTQYF. The CDR3 bases are TGTGCCAGCAGTTCCGGGACAGGGGCGGATACGCAGTATTTT.

V and J are TRBV3-1 (or the pseudogene TRBV3-2) and TRBJ2-5, with 11 bases aligning to TRBD2. This CDR3 has 14 residues. V shed 8 bases and J 5 bases; nucleotides not matched to a gene: 7. Germline CDR1 is LGHDT and CDR2 is YNNKEL (reference sequence). CDR3 in amino acids: CASHLAGGRETQYF. The CDR3 DNA is TGTGCCAGCCACTTAGCGGGGGGGCGGGAGACCCAGTACTTC.

The V and J genes are TRBV5-1 and TRBJ1-1, with D possibly TRBD1 on 6 matching bases. Trimming left V 3 bases short and J 1 base short, with 16 bases between. Germline V gene data show CDR1 as SGHRS and CDR2 as YFSETQ. CDR3 length equals 16 residues. The CDR3 spells CASSSRQVQSNTEAFF. The CDR3 DNA follows: TGCGCCAGCAGCTCAAGACAGGTCCAATCGAACACTGAAGCTTTCTTT.

The rearrangement uses TRBV2 and TRBJ2-7, with TRBD1 matching over 9 bases. Germline V lookup: CDR1 SNHLY, CDR2 FYNNEI. The CDR3 has 13 amino acids. J was trimmed by 5 bases and V by 8 bases; bases with no gene match: 7. The CDR3 coding sequence is TGTGCCAGCGGAGGGACAGGGAAAAACGAGCAGTACTTC. It encodes CASGGTGKNEQYF.

This clone occurred once. This chain uses TRBV7-2 with TRBJ1-1, with a possible D match to TRBD1 (6 bases). The germline V and J ends were trimmed by 5 bases and 2 bases, with 12 bases remaining between them. Looked up from germline, CDR1 is SGHTA and CDR2 is FQGNSA. The CDR3 has 14 amino acids. The CDR3 sequence: CASSPTGFNTEAFF. The CDR3 DNA sequence: TGTGCCAGCAGCCCGACAGGATTTAACACTGAAGCTTTCTTT.

The chain has TRBV5-1 and TRBJ2-6; D uncertain. Looked up from germline, CDR1 is SGHRS and CDR2 is YFSETQ. V lost 5 bases and J 2 bases, leaving 5 bases between the germline ends. This CDR3 contains 13 residues. This CDR3 is CASRSAGANVLTF. CDR3 nucleotide sequence: TGCGCCAGCAGGAGTGCTGGGGCCAACGTCCTGACTTTC. The full variable domain, its missing parts supplied by reference TRBV5-1 and TRBJ2-6, is KAGVTQTPRYLIKTRGQQVTLSCSPISGHRSVSWYQQTPGQGLQFLFEYFSETQRNKGNFPGRFSGRQFSNSRSEMNVSTLELGDSALYLCASRSAGANVLTFGAGSRLTVL.

This chain joins TRBV18 and TRBJ1-3, with D possibly TRBD1 on 6 matching bases. Trimming shortened V by 2 bases and J by 0 bases, and 14 bases separated the two germline ends. The CDR3 loop spans 17 amino acids. Germline V gene sequence: CDR1 KGHSH, CDR2 LQKENI. The CDR3: CASSPFVQDSSGNTIYF. As DNA, the CDR3 is TGTGCCAGCTCACCATTCGTTCAGGACAGCTCTGGAAACACCATATATTTT.